Reported below is one TCR beta chain. Donors were healthy HIV-negative adults without recent acute infections or vaccinations. This sample was taken from a study of shared clonotypes between healthy human individuals. This CDR3 has 14 residues. Germline assignment: CDR1 SGHRS and CDR2 YFSETQ. Between the trimmed V and J ends, which lost 0 bases and 0 bases, there was a span of 5 bases. Data came from immunoSEQ multiplex PCR; TCRdb stores just in-frame clones and leaves some out. The sample holds some 470,000 clones, around 78% seen once. The sequenced material came from PBMCs. The clonotype originates from a woman in her thirties or forties in good health. Some clones in this sample may be carry-over from other donors' samples. J is TRBJ2-3 and V is TRBV5-1; D unclear. The DNA of the CDR3 is TGCGCCAGCAGCTTGGAAGAAAGCACAGATACGCAGTATTTT. Amino acids: CASSLEESTDTQYF.